This T cell receptor beta chain came from a study of radiation and T cells in renal cell carcinoma. Study context: Nephrectomy followed 15 Gy stereotactic body radiation by 4 weeks.

The V gene's germline CDR1 is MNHEY and CDR2 SVGAGI. V lost 2 bases to trimming and J lost 5 bases, with 12 bases between them. The CDR3 consists of 14 residues. Study-level results: In blood, top tumor clones expanded by 2 weeks, shrinking by 4. Baseline intratumoral clonotype presence is unknown without pretreatment biopsies.

Note on this clone: Its cognate antigen is unknown.

As for time point: blood 2 weeks post-SBRT. Treatment indicated: 15 Gy SBRT to primary tumor, nephrectomy 4 weeks later. Blood was sampled at baseline, 2 weeks and 4 weeks after SBRT. Clones were sequenced by immunoSEQ multiplex PCR, and TCRdb holds only the in-frame ones, with some missing. The sample lists 100,000 to 150,000 clones, over 75% occurring once. The origin of this receptor is a man in his fifties with renal cell carcinoma. The material sequenced was blood, taken from a patient whose treatment included radiotherapy and nephrectomy. The V and J genes are TRBV6-5 and TRBJ2-5, with D maybe TRBD2 (6 bases). The CDR3 spells CASSYLSGGETQYF. CDR3 DNA sequence: TGTGCCAGCAGTTACCTGAGTGGAGGGGAGACCCAGTACTTC.